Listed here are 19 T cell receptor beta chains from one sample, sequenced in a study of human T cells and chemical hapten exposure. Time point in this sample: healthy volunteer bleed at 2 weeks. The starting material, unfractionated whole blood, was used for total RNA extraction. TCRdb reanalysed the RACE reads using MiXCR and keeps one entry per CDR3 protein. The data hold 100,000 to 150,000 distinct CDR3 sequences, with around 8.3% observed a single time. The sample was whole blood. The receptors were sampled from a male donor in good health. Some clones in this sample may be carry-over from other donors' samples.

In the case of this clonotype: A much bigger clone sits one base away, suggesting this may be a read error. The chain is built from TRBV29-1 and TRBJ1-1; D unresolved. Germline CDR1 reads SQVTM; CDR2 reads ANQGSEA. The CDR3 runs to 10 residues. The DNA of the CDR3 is TGCAACGTTGAAACAGTCGAAGCTTTCTTT. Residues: CNVETVEAFF.

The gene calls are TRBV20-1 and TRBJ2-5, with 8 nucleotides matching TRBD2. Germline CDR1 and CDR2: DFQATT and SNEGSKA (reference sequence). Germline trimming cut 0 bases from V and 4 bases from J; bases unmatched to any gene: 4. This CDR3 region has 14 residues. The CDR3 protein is CSARDPAGAETQYF. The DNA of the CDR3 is TGCAGTGCTAGAGATCCAGCGGGAGCAGAGACCCAGTACTTC.

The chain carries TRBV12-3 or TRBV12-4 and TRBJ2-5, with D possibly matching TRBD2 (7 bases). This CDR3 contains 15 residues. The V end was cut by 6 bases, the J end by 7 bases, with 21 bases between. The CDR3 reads CASSHLTSVGGTQYF. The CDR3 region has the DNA TGTGCCAGCAGCCACCTTACTAGCGTAGGGGGGACCCAGTACTTC.

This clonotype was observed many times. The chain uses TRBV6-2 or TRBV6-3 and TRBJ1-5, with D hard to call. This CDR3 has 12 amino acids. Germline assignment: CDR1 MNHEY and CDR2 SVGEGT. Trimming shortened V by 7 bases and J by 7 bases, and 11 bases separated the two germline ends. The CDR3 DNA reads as TGTGCCAGCACCGACACGGGGCAGCCCCAGCATTTT. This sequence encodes CASTDTGQPQHF.

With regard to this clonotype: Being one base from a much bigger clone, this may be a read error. The CDR3 DNA reads TGTGCCAGCAGCCCCGGGCCCCAGAACACTGAAGCTTCCTTT. Encoded protein: CASSPGPQNTEASF. This rearrangement joins TRBV6-5 to TRBJ1-1; no definite D call. The germline gives CDR1 MNHEY, CDR2 SVGAGI. The CDR3 extends over 14 amino acids.

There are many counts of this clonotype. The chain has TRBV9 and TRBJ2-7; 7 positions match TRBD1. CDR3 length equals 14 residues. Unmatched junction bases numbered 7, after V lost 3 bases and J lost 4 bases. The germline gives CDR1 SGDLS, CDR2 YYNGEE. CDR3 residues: CASSAGQLAYEQYF. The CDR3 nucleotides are TGTGCCAGCAGCGCGGGACAGCTTGCGTACGAGCAGTACTTC.

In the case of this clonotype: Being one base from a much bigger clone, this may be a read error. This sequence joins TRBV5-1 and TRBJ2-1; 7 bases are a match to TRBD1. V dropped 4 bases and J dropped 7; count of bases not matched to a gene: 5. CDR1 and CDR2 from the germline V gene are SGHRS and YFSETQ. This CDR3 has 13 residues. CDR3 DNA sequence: TGCGCCAGCAGCATGACAGGGTCGAATGAGCAGTTCTTC. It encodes CASSMTGSNEQFF.

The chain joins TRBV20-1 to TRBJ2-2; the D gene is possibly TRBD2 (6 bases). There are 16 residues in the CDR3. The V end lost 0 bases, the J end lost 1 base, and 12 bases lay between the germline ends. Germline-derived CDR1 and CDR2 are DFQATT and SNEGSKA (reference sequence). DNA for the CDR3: TGCAGTGCTAGAGAAATGGCGCGGGAGAACACCGGGGAGCTGTTTTTT. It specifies CSAREMARENTGELFF.

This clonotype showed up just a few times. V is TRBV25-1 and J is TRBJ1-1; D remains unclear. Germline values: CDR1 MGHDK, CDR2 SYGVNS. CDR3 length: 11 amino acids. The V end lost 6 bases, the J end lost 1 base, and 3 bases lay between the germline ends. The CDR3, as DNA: TGTGCCAGCAGGGGGAACACTGAAGCTTTCTTT. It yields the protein CASRGNTEAFF.

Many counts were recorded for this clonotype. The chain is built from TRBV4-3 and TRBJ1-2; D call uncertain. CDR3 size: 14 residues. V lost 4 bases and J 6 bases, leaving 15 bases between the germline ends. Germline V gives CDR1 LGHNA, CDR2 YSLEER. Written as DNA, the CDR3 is TGCGCCAGCAGCCTCACGGGTTTGGCTCATGGCTACACCTTC. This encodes CASSLTGLAHGYTF.

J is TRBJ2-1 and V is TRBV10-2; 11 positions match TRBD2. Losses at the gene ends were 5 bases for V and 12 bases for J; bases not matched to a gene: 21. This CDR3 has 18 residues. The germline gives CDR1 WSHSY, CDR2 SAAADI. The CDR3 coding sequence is TGCGCCAGCAGTAGGGTTCCCCTCGGGACTAGCGGACTAGGGGGGCAGTTCTTC. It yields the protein CASSRVPLGTSGLGGQFF.

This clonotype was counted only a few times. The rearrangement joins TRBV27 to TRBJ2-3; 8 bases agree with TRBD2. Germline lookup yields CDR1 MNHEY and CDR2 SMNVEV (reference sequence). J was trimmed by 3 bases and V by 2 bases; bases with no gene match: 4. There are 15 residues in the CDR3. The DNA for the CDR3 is TGTGCCAGCAGTTTAGGGACTAGAAGTACAGATACGCAGTATTTT. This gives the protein CASSLGTRSTDTQYF.

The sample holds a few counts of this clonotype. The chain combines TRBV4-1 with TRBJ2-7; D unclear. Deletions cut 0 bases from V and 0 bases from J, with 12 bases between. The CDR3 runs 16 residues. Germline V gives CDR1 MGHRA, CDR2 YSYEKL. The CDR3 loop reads CASSQDLASSSYEQYF. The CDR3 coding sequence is TGCGCCAGCAGCCAAGATCTTGCGTCTTCCTCCTACGAGCAGTACTTC.

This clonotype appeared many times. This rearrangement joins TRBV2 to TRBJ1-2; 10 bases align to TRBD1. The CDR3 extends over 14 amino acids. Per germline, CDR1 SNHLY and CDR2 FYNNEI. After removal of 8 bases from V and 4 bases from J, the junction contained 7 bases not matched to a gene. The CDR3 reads CASAGTGVIYGYTF. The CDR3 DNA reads TGTGCCAGCGCCGGGACAGGGGTAATCTATGGCTACACCTTC.

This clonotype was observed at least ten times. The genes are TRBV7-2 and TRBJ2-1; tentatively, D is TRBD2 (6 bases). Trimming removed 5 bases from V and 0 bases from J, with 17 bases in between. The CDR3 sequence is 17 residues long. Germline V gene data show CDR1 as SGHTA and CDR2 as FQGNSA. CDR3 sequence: CASSAASAASSYNEQFF. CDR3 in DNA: TGTGCCAGCAGCGCGGCTAGCGCCGCTAGCTCCTACAATGAGCAGTTCTTC.

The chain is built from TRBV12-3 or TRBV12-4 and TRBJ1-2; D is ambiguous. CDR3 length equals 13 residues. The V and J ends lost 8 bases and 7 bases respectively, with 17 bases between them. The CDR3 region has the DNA TGTGCCAGCGGGAACAGAACGTCTCGTGGCTACACCTTC. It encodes CASGNRTSRGYTF.

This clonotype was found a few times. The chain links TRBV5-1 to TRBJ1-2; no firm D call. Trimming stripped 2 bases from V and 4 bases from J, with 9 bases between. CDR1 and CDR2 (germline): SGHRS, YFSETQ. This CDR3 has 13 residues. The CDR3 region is CASSFLPSYGYTF. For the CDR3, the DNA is TGCGCCAGCAGCTTCCTCCCGAGCTATGGCTACACCTTC.

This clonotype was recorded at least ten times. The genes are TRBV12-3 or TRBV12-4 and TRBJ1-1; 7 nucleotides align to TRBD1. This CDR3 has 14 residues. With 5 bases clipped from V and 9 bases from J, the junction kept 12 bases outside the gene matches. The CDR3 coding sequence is TGTGCCAGCAGTCTAGAAACAGGGGCCGGGAAAGCTTTCTTT. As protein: CASSLETGAGKAFF.

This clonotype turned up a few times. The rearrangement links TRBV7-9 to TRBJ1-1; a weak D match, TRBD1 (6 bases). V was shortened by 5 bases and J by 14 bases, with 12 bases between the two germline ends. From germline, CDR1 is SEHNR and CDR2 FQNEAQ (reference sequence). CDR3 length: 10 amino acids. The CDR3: CASSMRTDFF. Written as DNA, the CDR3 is TGTGCCAGCAGCATGAGGACAGACTTCTTT.